This TCR beta chain comes out of a study of technical replicates of blood from a few donors (dated by TCRdb to about 2017). Libraries were built with the immunoSEQ multiplex PCR assay. TCRdb holds this immuneACCESS table with in-frame rearrangements only. Some clones are missing; in checked studies, unresolved V genes explain under half, and the rest has no known cause. In this sample the table shows 50,000 or so clones, 80% to 95% of which occur a single time. About 3.7% of the sample belongs to the ten largest clones. Trimming takes 4 bases off V and 5 bases off J; junction bases not matched to a gene: 4. CDR1 and CDR2 (LGHNA, YSLEER) derive from the germline V gene. The CDR3, cysteine through phenylalanine, is 13 amino acids long. The kept DNA is CDR3 alone, 39 bases in frame from the first base. As concerns this clone: Its antigen remains undetermined. No quality values exist for individual bases; no much larger clone is one base distant.

This clonotype was sampled from a human donor in good health. Some clones in this sample may be carry-over from other donors' samples. Material for sequencing was PBMCs. The V gene is TRBV4-3 and the J gene is TRBJ1-1, with TRBD1 matching 7 junction bases. The CDR3 in this case is CASSPGGRTEAFF. Read as DNA, the sequence is TGCGCCAGCAGCCCAGGGGGGAGAACTGAAGCTTTCTTT.